This T cell receptor (beta chain) was obtained from a study of T-cell memory formation after mild COVID-19. Study-wide results and caveats: Contracting clones, day 15 to 85, had balanced CD4/CD8, and later expanders favored CD4+.

CDR1 MNHEY and CDR2 SVGAGI come from the germline V gene. With 0 bases removed from V and 6 bases from J, the gap between germline ends came to 12 bases. The length of the CDR3 is 14 residues. With respect to this clonotype: Its antigen is unknown.

Researchers used 5'RACE with constant-segment primers to make TCR alpha and TCR beta cDNA libraries that carry sample barcodes and UMIs. MiXCR was run by TCRdb on the 5' RACE reads, yielding one entry per CDR3 protein. The sample includes some 270,000 distinct CDR3 sequences, 15% of them seen just once. Sequencing used PBMCs or a T cell subset sorted from them (not recorded which). The TCR was taken from an adult woman who had mild COVID-19 (a few samples of this study predate the infection). Cell type and time point are not known. This sequence joins TRBV6-5 and TRBJ2-7; D gene ambiguous. CDR3 sequence (DNA): TGTGCCAGCAGTTACTCGAGGCAGACACCCGAGCAGTACTTC. It specifies CASSYSRQTPEQYF.